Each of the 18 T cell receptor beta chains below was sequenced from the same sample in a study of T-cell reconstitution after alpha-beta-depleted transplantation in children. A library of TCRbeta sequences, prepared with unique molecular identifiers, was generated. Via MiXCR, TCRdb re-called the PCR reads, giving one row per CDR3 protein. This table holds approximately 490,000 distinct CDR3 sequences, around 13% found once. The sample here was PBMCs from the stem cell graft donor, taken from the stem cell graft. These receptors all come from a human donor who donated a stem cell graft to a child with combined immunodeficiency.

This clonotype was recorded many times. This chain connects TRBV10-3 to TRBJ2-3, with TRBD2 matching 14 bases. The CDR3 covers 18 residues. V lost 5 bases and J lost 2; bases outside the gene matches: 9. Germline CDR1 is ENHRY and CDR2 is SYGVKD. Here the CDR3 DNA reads TGTGCCATCAGTCGATCCCCGGGACTAGCGGGAGACACAGATACGCAGTATTTT. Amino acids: CAISRSPGLAGDTDTQYF.

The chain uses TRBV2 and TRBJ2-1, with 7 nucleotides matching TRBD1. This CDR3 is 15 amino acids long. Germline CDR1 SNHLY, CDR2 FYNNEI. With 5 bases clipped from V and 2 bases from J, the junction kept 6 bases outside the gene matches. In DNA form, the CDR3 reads TGTGCCAGCAGTACAAACAGGGGAACCTACAATGAGCAGTTCTTC. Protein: CASSTNRGTYNEQFF. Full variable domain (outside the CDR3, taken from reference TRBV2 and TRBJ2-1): EPEVTQTPSHQVTQMGQEVILRCVPISNHLYFYWYRQILGQKVEFLVSFYNNEISEKSEIFDDQFSVERPDGSNFTLKIRSTKLEDSAMYFCASSTNRGTYNEQFFGPGTRLTVL.

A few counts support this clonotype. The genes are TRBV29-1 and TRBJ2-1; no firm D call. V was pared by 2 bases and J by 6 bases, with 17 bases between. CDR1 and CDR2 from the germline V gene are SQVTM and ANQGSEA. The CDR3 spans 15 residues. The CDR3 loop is CSVEPPEFLGNEQFF. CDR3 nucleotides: TGCAGCGTTGAACCACCCGAATTTCTGGGCAATGAGCAGTTCTTC.

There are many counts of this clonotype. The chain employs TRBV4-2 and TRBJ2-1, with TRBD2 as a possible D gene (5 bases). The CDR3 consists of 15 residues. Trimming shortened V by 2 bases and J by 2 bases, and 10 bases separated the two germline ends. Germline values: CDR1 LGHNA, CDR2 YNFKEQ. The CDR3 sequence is CASSQRDSPYNEQFF. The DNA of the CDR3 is TGTGCCAGCAGCCAACGGGATTCACCCTACAATGAGCAGTTCTTC.

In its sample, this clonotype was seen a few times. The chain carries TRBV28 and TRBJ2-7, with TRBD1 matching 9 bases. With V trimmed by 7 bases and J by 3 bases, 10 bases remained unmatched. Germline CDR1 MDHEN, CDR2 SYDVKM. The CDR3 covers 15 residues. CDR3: CASTASGDRDYEQYF. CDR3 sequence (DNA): TGTGCCAGCACCGCTTCGGGGGACAGGGACTACGAGCAGTACTTC.

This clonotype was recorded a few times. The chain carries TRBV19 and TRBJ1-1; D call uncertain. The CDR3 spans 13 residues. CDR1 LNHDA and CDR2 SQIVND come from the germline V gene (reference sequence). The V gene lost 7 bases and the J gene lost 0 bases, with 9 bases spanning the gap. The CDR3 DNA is TGTGCCAGTAATAACAGAGTGAACACTGAAGCTTTCTTT. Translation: CASNNRVNTEAFF.

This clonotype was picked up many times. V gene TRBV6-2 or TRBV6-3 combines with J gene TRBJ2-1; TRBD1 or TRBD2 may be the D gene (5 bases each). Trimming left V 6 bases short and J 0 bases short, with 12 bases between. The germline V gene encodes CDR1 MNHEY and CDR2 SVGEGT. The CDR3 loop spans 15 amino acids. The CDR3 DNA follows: TGTGCCAGCAGGAGGGGTAGTGGCTCCTACAATGAGCAGTTCTTC. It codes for CASRRGSGSYNEQFF.

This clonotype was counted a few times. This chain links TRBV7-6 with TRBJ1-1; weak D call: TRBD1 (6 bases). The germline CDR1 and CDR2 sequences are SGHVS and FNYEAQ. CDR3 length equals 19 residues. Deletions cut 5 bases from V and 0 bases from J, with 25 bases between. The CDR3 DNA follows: TGTGCCAGCAGCGCCATCCGGGGGCACGGGTCCTATATGAACACTGAAGCTTTCTTT. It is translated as CASSAIRGHGSYMNTEAFF.

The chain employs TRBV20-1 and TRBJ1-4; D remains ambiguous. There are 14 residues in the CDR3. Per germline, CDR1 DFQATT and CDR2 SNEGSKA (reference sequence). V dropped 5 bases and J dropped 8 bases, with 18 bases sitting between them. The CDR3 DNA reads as TGCAGTGCTTCCGAAAGGCGGTCCGGGGAAAAACTGTTTTTT. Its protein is CSASERRSGEKLFF.

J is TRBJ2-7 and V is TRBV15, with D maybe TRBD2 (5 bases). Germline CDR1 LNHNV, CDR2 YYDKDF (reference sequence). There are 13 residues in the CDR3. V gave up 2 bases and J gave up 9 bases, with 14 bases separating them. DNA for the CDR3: TGTGCCACCAGCAGACACGTACTAGACGGGCAGTACTTC. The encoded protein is CATSRHVLDGQYF.

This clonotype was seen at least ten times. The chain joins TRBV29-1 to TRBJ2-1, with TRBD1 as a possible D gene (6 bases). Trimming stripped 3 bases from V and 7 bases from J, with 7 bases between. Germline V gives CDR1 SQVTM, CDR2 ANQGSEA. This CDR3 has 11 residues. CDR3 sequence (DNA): TGCAGCGTTGAGAGGGGGAATGAGCAGTTCTTC. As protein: CSVERGNEQFF.

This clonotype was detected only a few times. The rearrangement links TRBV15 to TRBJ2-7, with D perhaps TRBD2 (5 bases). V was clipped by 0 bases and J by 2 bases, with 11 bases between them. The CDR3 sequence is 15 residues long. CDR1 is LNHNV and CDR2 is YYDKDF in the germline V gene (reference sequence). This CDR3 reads CATSRDRGWTYEQYF. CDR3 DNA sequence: TGTGCCACCAGCAGAGATCGAGGGTGGACCTACGAGCAGTACTTC.

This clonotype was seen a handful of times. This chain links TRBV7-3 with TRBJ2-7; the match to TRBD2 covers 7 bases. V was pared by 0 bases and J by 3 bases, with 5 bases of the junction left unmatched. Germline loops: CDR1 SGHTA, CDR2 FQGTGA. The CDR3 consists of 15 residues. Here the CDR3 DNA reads TGTGCCAGCAGCTTAACAAGCGGGGCTGGCTACGAGCAGTACTTC. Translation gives CASSLTSGAGYEQYF.

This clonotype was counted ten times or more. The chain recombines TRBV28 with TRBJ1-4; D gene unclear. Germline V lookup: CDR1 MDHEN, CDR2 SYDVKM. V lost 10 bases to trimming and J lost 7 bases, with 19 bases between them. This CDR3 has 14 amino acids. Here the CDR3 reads CATCGERSIEKLFF. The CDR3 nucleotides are TGTGCCACCTGCGGGGAGCGCAGTATTGAAAAACTGTTTTTT.

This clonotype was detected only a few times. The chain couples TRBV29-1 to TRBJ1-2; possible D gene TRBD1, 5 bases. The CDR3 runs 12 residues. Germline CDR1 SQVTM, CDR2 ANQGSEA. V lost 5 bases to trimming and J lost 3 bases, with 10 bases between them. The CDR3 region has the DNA TGCAGCGTTCCCAGGGATGACTATGGCTACACCTTC. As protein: CSVPRDDYGYTF.

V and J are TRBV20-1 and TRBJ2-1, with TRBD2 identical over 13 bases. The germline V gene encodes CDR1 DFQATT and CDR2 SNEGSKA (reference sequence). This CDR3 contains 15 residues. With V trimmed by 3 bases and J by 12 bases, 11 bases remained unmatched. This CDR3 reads CSARTVLAGGGAQFF. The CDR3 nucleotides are TGCAGTGCTAGGACAGTACTAGCGGGAGGGGGTGCGCAGTTCTTC.

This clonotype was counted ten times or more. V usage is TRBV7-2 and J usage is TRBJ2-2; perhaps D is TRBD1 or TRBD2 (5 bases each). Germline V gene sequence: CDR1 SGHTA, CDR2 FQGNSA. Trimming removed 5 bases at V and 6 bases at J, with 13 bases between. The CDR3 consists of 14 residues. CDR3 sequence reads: CASSNWVGAGELFF. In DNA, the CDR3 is TGTGCCAGCAGCAATTGGGTGGGGGCCGGGGAGCTGTTTTTT.

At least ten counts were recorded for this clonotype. The CDR3 spells CSASLAGGYYEQYF. The CDR3 DNA sequence: TGCAGTGCTAGTCTAGCGGGAGGATACTACGAGCAGTACTTC. The J gene is TRBJ2-7, the V gene TRBV20-1; 11 positions match TRBD2. The ends lost 3 bases at V and 3 bases at J; junction bases unmatched: 4. The CDR3 runs 14 residues. The germline CDR1 and CDR2 sequences are DFQATT and SNEGSKA (reference sequence).